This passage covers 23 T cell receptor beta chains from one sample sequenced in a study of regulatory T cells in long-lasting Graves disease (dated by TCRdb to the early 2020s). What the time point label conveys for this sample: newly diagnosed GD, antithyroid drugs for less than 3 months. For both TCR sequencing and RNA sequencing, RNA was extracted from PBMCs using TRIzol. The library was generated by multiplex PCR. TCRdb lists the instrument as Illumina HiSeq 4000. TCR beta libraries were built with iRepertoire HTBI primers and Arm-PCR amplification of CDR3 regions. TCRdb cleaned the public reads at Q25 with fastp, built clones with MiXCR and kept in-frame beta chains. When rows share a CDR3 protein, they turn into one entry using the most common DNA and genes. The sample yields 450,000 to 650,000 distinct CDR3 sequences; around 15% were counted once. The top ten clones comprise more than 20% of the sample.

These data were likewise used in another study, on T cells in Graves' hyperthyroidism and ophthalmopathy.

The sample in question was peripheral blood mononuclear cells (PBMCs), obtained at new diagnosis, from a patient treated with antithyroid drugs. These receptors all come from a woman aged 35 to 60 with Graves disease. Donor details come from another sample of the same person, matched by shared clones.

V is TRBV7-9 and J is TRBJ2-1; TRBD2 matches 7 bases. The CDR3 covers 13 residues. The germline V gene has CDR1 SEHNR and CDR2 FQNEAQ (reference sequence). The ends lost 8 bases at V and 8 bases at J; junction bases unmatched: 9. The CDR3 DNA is TGTGCCAGCTCTCGGGAAGGGAGGGATGAGCAGTTCTTC. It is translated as CASSREGRDEQFF.

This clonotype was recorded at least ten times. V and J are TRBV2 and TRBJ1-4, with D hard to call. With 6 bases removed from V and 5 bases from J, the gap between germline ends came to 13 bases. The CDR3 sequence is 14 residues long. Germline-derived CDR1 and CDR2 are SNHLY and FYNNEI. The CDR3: CASRGFGQNEKLFF. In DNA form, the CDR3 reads TGTGCCAGCAGGGGATTCGGGCAGAATGAAAAACTGTTTTTT.

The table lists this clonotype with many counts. CDR3 sequence reads: CASSQGQGDSDTQYF. CDR3 sequence (DNA): TGTGCCAGCAGCCAAGGACAGGGGGACTCAGATACGCAGTATTTT. The chain is built from TRBV3-1 and TRBJ2-3; TRBD1 matches at 9 bases. The CDR3 has 15 residues. CDR1 is LGHDT, CDR2 YNNKEL, per germline (reference sequence). J gave up 4 bases and V 1 base, and 3 bases lay outside the gene matches.

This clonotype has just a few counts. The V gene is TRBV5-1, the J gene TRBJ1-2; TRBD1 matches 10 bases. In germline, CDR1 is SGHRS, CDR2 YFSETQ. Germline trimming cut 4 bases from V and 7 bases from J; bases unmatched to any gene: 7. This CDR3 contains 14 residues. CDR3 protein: CASSPSTGGGGYTF. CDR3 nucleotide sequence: TGCGCCAGCAGCCCGTCGACAGGGGGCGGTGGCTACACCTTC. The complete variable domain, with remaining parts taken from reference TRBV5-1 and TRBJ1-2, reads KAGVTQTPRYLIKTRGQQVTLSCSPISGHRSVSWYQQTPGQGLQFLFEYFSETQRNKGNFPGRFSGRQFSNSRSEMNVSTLELGDSALYLCASSPSTGGGGYTFGSGTRLTVV.

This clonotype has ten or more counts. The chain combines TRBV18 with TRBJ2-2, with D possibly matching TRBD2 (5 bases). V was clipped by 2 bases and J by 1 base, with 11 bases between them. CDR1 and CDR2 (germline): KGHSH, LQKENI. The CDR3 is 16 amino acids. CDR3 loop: CASSPAGPMNTGELFF. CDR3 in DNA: TGTGCCAGCTCACCAGCGGGTCCGATGAACACCGGGGAGCTGTTTTTT.

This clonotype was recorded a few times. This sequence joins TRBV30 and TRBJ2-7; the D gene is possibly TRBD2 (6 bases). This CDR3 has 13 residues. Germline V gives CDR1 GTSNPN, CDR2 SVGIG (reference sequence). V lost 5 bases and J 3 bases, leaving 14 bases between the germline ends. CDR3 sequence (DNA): TGTGCCTGGGGACCAGGGACTTTCTACGAGCAGTACTTC. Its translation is CAWGPGTFYEQYF.

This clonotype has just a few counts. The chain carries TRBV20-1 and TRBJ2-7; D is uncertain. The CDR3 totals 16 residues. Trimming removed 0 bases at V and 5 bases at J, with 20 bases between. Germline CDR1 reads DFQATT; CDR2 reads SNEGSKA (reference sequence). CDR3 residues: CSARDRITRVPNEQYF. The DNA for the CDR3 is TGCAGTGCTAGAGACCGAATTACACGGGTCCCCAACGAGCAGTACTTC.

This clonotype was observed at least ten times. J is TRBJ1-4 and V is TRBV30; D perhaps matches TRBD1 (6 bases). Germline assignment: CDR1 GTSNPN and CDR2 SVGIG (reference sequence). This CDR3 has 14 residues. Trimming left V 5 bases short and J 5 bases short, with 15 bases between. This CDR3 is CAWRKPGQNEKLFF. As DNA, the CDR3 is TGTGCCTGGCGTAAACCGGGACAAAATGAAAAACTGTTTTTT.

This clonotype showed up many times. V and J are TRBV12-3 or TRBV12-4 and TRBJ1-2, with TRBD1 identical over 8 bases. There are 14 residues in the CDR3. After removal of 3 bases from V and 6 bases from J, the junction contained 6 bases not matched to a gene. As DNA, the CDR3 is TGTGCCAGCAGTTTTAGGACAGGGCCCCATGGCTACACCTTC. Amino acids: CASSFRTGPHGYTF.

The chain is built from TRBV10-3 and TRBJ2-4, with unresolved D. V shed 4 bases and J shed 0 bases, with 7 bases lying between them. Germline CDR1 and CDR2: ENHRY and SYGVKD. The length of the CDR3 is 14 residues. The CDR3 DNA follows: TGTGCCATCAGTGCCGACCTAGCCAAAAACATTCAGTACTTC. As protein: CAISADLAKNIQYF.

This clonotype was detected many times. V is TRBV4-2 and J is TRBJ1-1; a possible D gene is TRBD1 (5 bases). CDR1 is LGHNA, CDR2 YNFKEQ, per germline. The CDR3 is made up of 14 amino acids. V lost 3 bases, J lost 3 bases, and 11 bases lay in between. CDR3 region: CASSHAGFYTEAFF. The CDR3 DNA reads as TGTGCCAGCAGCCATGCAGGGTTTTACACTGAAGCTTTCTTT.

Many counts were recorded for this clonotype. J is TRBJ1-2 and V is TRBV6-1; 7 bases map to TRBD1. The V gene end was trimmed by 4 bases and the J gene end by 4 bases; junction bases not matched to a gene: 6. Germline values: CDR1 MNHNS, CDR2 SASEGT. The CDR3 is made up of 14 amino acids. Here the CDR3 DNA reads TGTGCCAGCAGTGCTCAACAGGGGAGCTATGGCTACACCTTC. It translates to CASSAQQGSYGYTF.

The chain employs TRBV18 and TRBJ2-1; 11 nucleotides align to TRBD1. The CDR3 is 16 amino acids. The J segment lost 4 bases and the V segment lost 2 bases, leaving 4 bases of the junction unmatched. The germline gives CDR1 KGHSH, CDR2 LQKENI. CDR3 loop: CASSPGDRGVYNEQFF. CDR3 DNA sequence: TGTGCCAGCTCACCAGGGGACAGGGGGGTTTACAATGAGCAGTTCTTC.

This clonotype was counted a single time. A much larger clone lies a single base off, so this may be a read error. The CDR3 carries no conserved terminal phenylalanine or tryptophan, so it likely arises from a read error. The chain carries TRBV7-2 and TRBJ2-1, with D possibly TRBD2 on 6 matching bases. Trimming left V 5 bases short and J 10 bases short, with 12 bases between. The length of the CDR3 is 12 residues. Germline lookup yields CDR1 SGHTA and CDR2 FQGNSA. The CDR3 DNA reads TGTGCCAGCAGCCGGGACTTATGGGAGCAGTTCCTC. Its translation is CASSRDLWEQFL.

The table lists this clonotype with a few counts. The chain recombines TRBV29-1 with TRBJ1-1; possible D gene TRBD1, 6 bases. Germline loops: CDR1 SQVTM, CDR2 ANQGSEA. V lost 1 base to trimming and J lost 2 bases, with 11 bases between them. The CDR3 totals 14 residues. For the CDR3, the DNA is TGCAGCGTTGAAGGCGGACAGACAAACACTGAAGCTTTCTTT. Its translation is CSVEGGQTNTEAFF.

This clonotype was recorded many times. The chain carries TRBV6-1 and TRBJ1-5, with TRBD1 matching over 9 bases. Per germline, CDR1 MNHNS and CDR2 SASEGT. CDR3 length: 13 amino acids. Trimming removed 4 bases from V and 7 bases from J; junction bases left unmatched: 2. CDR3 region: CASSGDRGQPQHF. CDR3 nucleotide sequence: TGTGCCAGCAGTGGTGACAGGGGGCAGCCCCAGCATTTT.

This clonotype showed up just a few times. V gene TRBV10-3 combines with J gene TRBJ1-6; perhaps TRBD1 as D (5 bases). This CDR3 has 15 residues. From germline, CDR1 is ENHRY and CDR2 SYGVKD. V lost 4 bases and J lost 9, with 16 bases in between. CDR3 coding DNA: TGTGCCATCAGTGGGAGGCAGGGATTATCTTCACCCCTCCACTTT. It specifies CAISGRQGLSSPLHF.

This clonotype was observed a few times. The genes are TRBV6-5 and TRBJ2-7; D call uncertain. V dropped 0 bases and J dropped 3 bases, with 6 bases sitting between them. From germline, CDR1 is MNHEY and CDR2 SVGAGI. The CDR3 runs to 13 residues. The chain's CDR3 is CASSYSPVYEQYF. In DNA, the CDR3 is TGTGCCAGCAGTTACTCCCCTGTCTACGAGCAGTACTTC.

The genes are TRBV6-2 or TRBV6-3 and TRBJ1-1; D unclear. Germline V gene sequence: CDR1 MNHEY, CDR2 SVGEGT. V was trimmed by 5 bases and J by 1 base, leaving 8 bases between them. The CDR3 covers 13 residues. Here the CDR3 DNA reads TGTGCCAGCAGTACCAATAGGAACACTGAAGCTTTCTTT. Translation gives CASSTNRNTEAFF.

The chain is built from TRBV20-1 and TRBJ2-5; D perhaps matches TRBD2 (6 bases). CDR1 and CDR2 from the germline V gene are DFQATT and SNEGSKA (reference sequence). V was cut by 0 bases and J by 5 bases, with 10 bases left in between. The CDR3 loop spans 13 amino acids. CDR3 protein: CSAREGGWETQYF. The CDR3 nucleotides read TGCAGTGCTAGAGAGGGGGGTTGGGAGACCCAGTACTTC.

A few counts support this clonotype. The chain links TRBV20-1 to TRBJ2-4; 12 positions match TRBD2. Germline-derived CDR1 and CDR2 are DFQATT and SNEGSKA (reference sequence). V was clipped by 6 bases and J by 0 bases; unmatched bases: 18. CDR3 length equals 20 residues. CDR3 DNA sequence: TGCAGTGCCACCAAAACTAGCGGGGGGCCCCGACGCCTAGCCAAAAACATTCAGTACTTC. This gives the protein CSATKTSGGPRRLAKNIQYF.

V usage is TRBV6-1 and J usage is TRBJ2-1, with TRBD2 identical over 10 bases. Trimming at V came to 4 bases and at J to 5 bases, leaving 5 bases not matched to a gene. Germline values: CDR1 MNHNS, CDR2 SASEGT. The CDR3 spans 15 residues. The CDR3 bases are TGTGCCAGCAGTGCAAGCGGGGGGGGCCACAATGAGCAGTTCTTC. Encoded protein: CASSASGGGHNEQFF.

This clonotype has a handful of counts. CDR3 DNA: TGTGCCAGCAGTGAAGTATTGGGGCCCGGGGAGCTGTTTTTT. Its protein is CASSEVLGPGELFF. This sequence joins TRBV6-1 and TRBJ2-2, with TRBD1 as a possible D gene (5 bases). There are 14 residues in the CDR3. V was pared by 1 base and J by 6 bases, with 9 bases between. The germline V gene encodes CDR1 MNHNS and CDR2 SASEGT.